A selection of T cell receptor beta chains follows, all from one sample in a study of blood T cell repertoires in COVID-19. Sequencing used immunoSEQ multiplex PCR; TCRdb keeps in-frame clones, though not all of them. The repertoire holds 130,000 to 150,000 clones, with just under 85% as singletons. The sequenced sample consisted of peripheral blood. Source of these receptors: a woman aged 40 to 50 with active or convalescent COVID-19. CDR3s include the opening cysteine and the closing phenylalanine or tryptophan. A D gene is named only where the DNA matches it firmly. Size values are once, few and many counts, or a class for expanded clones, and some rows have none.

>TRBJ2-7|few|NA|TRBV29-1
TGCAGCGTCCGTGGGGCGGTACCCTACGAGCAGTACTTC
CSVRGAVPYEQYF
>TRBJ1-2|NA|NA|TRBV6-1
TGTGCCAGCAGTGATAGGGGGGGACGGGGCTACACCTTC
CASSDRGGRGYTF
>TRBJ1-6|NA|NA|TRBV4-3
TGCGCCAGCAGGGAGGATATGAGGGGGAATTCACCCCTCCACTTT
CASREDMRGNSPLHF
>TRBJ2-5|once|TRBD1|TRBV11-3
TGTGCCAGCAGCTTAGACGGGACAGGGACAGAGACCCAGTACTTC
CASSLDGTGTETQYF
>TRBJ1-4|NA|NA|TRBV7-2
TGTGCCAGCAGCTTAGGGGGCAGTTCTAATGAAAAACTGTTTTTT
CASSLGGSSNEKLFF
>TRBJ1-2|NA|NA|TRBV7-9
TGTGCCAGCAGGCTCGGAGGGGCCAACTATGGCTACACCTTC
CASRLGGANYGYTF
>TRBJ1-1|NA|NA|TRBV19
TGTGCCAGTAGGCATCGGGGTCGGGGCACTGAAGCTTTCTTT
CASRHRGRGTEAFF
>TRBJ1-5|NA|TRBD1|TRBV19
TGTGCCAGTACTCGAGGGTGGACAGGGAGGAATCAGCCCCAGCATTTT
CASTRGWTGRNQPQHF
>TRBJ2-3|NA|TRBD2|TRBV6-6
TGTGCCAGCAGGCGACTAGCGGGGGGGCCTAGCACAGATACGCAGTATTTT
CASRRLAGGPSTDTQYF
>TRBJ1-6|NA|NA|TRBV9
TGTGCCAGCAGTAGACTTATCGGGTCTTATAATTCACCCCTCCACTTT
CASSRLIGSYNSPLHF
>TRBJ2-2|NA|TRBD1|TRBV2
TGTGCCAGCAGTGAAAGGCCTTCAGGGGGCGGGACCGGGGAGCTGTTTTTT
CASSERPSGGGTGELFF
>TRBJ1-1|NA|NA|TRBV10-2
TGCGCCTCCAGGGAATACACTGAAGCTTTCTTT
CASREYTEAFF
>TRBJ2-7|NA|NA|TRBV6-2/TRBV6-3
TGTGCCAGCAGTCCACCAGGGGGGGAGCAGTACTTC
CASSPPGGEQYF